The rows below give T cell receptor beta chains drawn from one sample of a study of cytomegalovirus exposure and HLA in healthy donors. The data were produced by immunoSEQ multiplex PCR, yet TCRdb's version contains in-frame clones alone and is incomplete. The table has 100,000 to 150,000 clones, around three quarters seen once. Sequencing was performed on PBMCs. These receptors were collected from a young man in good health and CMV-seronegative. The CDR3 runs from the conserved cysteine through the conserved F or W. A D gene is named only where the DNA matches it firmly. Part of the rows lack a size; the others show once, few, many or a class for expanded clones.

j_gene,abundance,v_gene,d_gene,CDR3aa,CDR3nt
TRBJ2-1,NA,TRBV9,TRBD2,CASSLGTSGNRDEQFF,TGTGCCAGCAGCTTGGGGACTAGCGGGAATAGAGATGAGCAGTTCTTC
TRBJ2-4,NA,TRBV5-1,TRBD1,CASSVGQGNIQYF,TGCGCCAGCAGCGTGGGACAGGGGAACATTCAGTACTTC
TRBJ1-4,few,TRBV30,TRBD1,CAWGTGGEEKLFF,TGTGCCTGGGGGACAGGGGGGGAAGAAAAACTGTTTTTT
TRBJ1-4,NA,TRBV5-1,NA,CASSLGTSEVEKLFF,TGCGCCAGCAGCCTGGGGACCTCGGAGGTTGAAAAACTGTTTTTT
TRBJ1-4,NA,TRBV6-1,TRBD1,CASRGTGSGEKLFF,TGTGCCAGCAGGGGGACAGGGTCTGGCGAAAAACTGTTTTTT
TRBJ2-1,few,TRBV19,NA,CASSIAAEDYNEQFF,TGTGCCAGTAGTATAGCTGCGGAGGACTACAATGAGCAGTTCTTC
TRBJ1-1,NA,TRBV6-1,NA,CASSVRTANTEAFF,TGTGCCAGCAGTGTGCGGACAGCGAACACTGAAGCTTTCTTT
TRBJ2-2,NA,TRBV6-6,NA,CATPRQVANTGELFF,TGTGCCACCCCCCGGCAGGTCGCGAACACCGGGGAGCTGTTTTTT
TRBJ2-1,NA,TRBV10-1,TRBD2,CASSESPSSGSNNEQFF,TGCGCCAGCAGTGAGTCACCGTCTAGCGGGAGTAACAATGAGCAGTTCTTC
TRBJ2-7,few,TRBV7-9,TRBD2,CASSLPSGHLTYEQYF,TGTGCCAGCAGCTTACCTAGCGGACACCTTACCTACGAGCAGTACTTC
TRBJ2-7,few,TRBV29-1,TRBD1,CSVRTGGSYEQYF,TGCAGCGTTAGGACAGGGGGCTCCTACGAGCAGTACTTC
TRBJ2-3,few,TRBV10-1,NA,CASRDTNRDTQYF,TGCGCCAGCCGAGACACGAATCGAGATACGCAGTATTTT
TRBJ2-7,NA,TRBV7-8,TRBD1,CASSYRDRAYEQYF,TGTGCCAGCAGCTACCGGGACAGGGCCTACGAGCAGTACTTC